This T cell receptor beta chain was identified during a study of response to subunit inactivated influenza vaccine (dated by TCRdb to the late 2010s). Background on the whole study: To follow how T cells responded to a trivalent subunit inactivated influenza vaccine, the researchers relied on deep quantitative profiling of the T cell receptor repertoire.

As regards this clonotype: Its antigen has not been determined. The record has no base qualities; no much larger clone is one base away.

Library prep was done by RT-PCR. Sequencing instrument: Illumina HiSeq 2500. Starting from the raw public reads, TCRdb applied fastp trimming at Q25, assembled clones with MiXCR and retained in-frame beta chains. Identical CDR3 proteins give one entry, which carries the most common genes and DNA. In this sample the table shows roughly 500,000 distinct CDR3 sequences, about 17% of which occur a single time. Clones ranked in the top ten supply roughly 3% of the sample. From the germline V gene (reference sequence), CDR1 is DFQATT and CDR2 is SNEGSKA. Relative to germline, V is 5 bases shorter and J is 2 bases shorter, with 15 bases between their ends. Reading from cysteine to phenylalanine, the CDR3 counts 14 amino acids. Solely the CDR3 DNA is kept, with 42 bases framed from the first base. Study-wide conclusions, independent of this receptor: The authors proposed that each seasonal influenza vaccination may bring in only a limited number of new T cells.

The receptor comes from a man between 50 and 69 years old who received an inactivated influenza vaccine. Donor details come from another sample of the same person, matched by shared clones. Rearrangement joined TRBV20-1 to TRBJ1-1; matching of 5 bases hints at TRBD1 as the D gene. The sequencing used CD4+ T cells sorted from PBMCs, collected roughly 24 months after vaccination. CDR3 region: CSASGATVNTEAFF. The nucleotide sequence is TGCAGTGCTTCCGGTGCGACAGTTAACACTGAAGCTTTCTTT.